Listed below are T cell receptor beta chains from one sample, sequenced in a study of cytomegalovirus exposure and HLA in healthy donors. Only in-frame clones appear in the TCRdb table, and some are missing; sequencing was by immunoSEQ multiplex PCR. The sample lists over 150,000 clones; about 82% were seen once. The sequencing sample was made of PBMCs. The receptors were gathered from a woman younger than 45 in good health and CMV-seropositive. The CDR3 runs from the conserved cysteine through the conserved F or W. D genes are given only for firm matches. Rows may omit the clone size; those that give it use once, few, many or a size class.

J: TRBJ2-5
size: .
V: TRBV25-1
D: TRBD1
DNA: TGTGCCAGCATAGGGGACAGGGGAGAGACCCAGTACTTC
CDR3: CASIGDRGETQYF

J: TRBJ2-3
size: .
V: TRBV25-1
D: TRBD1
DNA: TGTGCCAGCCAACCCAGGACAGGGATTAGCACAGATACGCAGTATTTT
CDR3: CASQPRTGISTDTQYF

J: TRBJ1-3
size: .
V: TRBV4-2
D: TRBD1
DNA: TGTGCCAGCAGCCAAGGAGCTTGGACAGGAGGCTCTGGAAACACCATATATTTT
CDR3: CASSQGAWTGGSGNTIYF

J: TRBJ2-4
size: .
V: TRBV19
D: TRBD2
DNA: TGTGCCAGTAGTAAAGGACTAGCGGGGGCTCTAGCCAAAAACATTCAGTACTTC
CDR3: CASSKGLAGALAKNIQYF

J: TRBJ1-1
size: .
V: TRBV7-2
D: .
DNA: TGTGCCAGCAGCTCGGACACACCGACTGAAGCTTTCTTT
CDR3: CASSSDTPTEAFF

J: TRBJ2-1
size: .
V: TRBV5-1
D: .
DNA: TGCGCCAGCAGCTTTACCGCTGACAGCTTCAATGAGCAGTTCTTC
CDR3: CASSFTADSFNEQFF

J: TRBJ1-1
size: once
V: TRBV5-1
D: .
DNA: TGCGCCAGCACCGTGGACATTTGGAACACTGAAGCTTTCTTT
CDR3: CASTVDIWNTEAFF

J: TRBJ1-1
size: .
V: TRBV18
D: TRBD1
DNA: TGTGCCAGCTCCACGATGCGGACAGGGAACACTGAGGCTTTCTTT
CDR3: CASSTMRTGNTEAFF

J: TRBJ1-6
size: .
V: TRBV6-5
D: .
DNA: TGTGCCAGCAGCTACTACAGGAGCTCCTATAATTCACCCCTCCACTTT
CDR3: CASSYYRSSYNSPLHF

J: TRBJ1-1
size: .
V: TRBV12-5
D: .
DNA: TGTGCTAGTGGTTTGGAAGCTGGAGGTACTGAAGCTTTCTTT
CDR3: CASGLEAGGTEAFF

J: TRBJ1-1
size: .
V: TRBV7-3
D: .
DNA: TGTGCCAGCAGCCTAACCCACGGGAACACTGAAGCTTTCTTT
CDR3: CASSLTHGNTEAFF

J: TRBJ2-2
size: .
V: TRBV7-2
D: TRBD2
DNA: TGTGCCAGCAGCTTTAGCGGGGGAGGCACCGGGGAGCTGTTTTTT
CDR3: CASSFSGGGTGELFF

J: TRBJ1-1
size: .
V: TRBV7-8
D: .
DNA: TGTGCCAGCAGCTTAGTCGCCGGCAGGGACACTGAAGCTTTCTTT
CDR3: CASSLVAGRDTEAFF

J: TRBJ1-5
size: .
V: TRBV6-1
D: .
DNA: TGTGCCAGCAGTGAATGGAAGGAGAATCAGCCCCAGCATTTT
CDR3: CASSEWKENQPQHF

J: TRBJ2-7
size: once
V: TRBV9
D: .
DNA: TGTGCCAGCAGCGAATCACCGGGACACTCCTACGAGCAGTACTTC
CDR3: CASSESPGHSYEQYF

J: TRBJ2-5
size: .
V: TRBV4-2
D: TRBD2
DNA: TGTGCCAGCAGCCCAAAAACTGGCGGGGGGTATGAGACCCAGTACTTC
CDR3: CASSPKTGGGYETQYF

J: TRBJ2-7
size: .
V: TRBV5-6
D: TRBD1
DNA: TGTGCCAGCAGCCCGACAGGGGGCGCTTACGAGCAGTACTTC
CDR3: CASSPTGGAYEQYF

J: TRBJ2-5
size: .
V: TRBV4-3
D: .
DNA: TGCGCCAGCAGTTTAAATAGAATCCAAGAGACCCAGTACTTC
CDR3: CASSLNRIQETQYF

J: TRBJ1-6
size: .
V: TRBV7-2
D: TRBD1
DNA: TGTGCCAGCAGCTTTACAGGGGCGTTTAATTCACCCCTCCACTTT
CDR3: CASSFTGAFNSPLHF

J: TRBJ1-2
size: .
V: TRBV27
D: .
DNA: TGTGCCAGCAGTCCGGACACAGGGTTGTACGTTGGCTACACCTTC
CDR3: CASSPDTGLYVGYTF

J: TRBJ2-5
size: .
V: TRBV7-7
D: .
DNA: TGTGCCAGCAGCTTAGGGTCCGGGGGCCAAGAGACCCAGTACTTC
CDR3: CASSLGSGGQETQYF

J: TRBJ2-1
size: .
V: TRBV7-8
D: .
DNA: TGTGCCAGCAGCCCTACGGTTACCTACAATGAGCAGTTCTTC
CDR3: CASSPTVTYNEQFF

J: TRBJ2-5
size: .
V: TRBV5-5
D: TRBD1
DNA: TGTGCCAGCAGCGCAGACAGGGGAGAGACCCAGTACTTC
CDR3: CASSADRGETQYF

J: TRBJ1-2
size: .
V: TRBV5-6
D: .
DNA: TGTGCCAGCAGCTTGCTCAGGGTTTCCTATGGCTACACCTTC
CDR3: CASSLLRVSYGYTF

J: TRBJ1-2
size: .
V: TRBV20-1
D: .
DNA: TGCAGTGCTAGCGACGGGGATGGCTACACCTTC
CDR3: CSASDGDGYTF

J: TRBJ2-3
size: .
V: TRBV5-1
D: TRBD2
DNA: TGCGCCAGCAGCTTGGGGACTAGTGGTTGGGCAGATACGCAGTATTTT
CDR3: CASSLGTSGWADTQYF

J: TRBJ2-3
size: .
V: TRBV9
D: .
DNA: TGTGCCAGCAGCGTAGAATGGGGCTTTGACACAGATACGCAGTATTTT
CDR3: CASSVEWGFDTDTQYF

J: TRBJ1-2
size: .
V: TRBV7-9
D: TRBD1
DNA: TGTGCCACCACACCACGTGCAGGGGGCGCAGGTGGCTACACCTTC
CDR3: CATTPRAGGAGGYTF

J: TRBJ2-4
size: .
V: TRBV21-1
D: .
DNA: TGTGCCAGCAGCAAAGGGAGACAGGGGGTACTAGCCAAAAACATTCAGTACTTC
CDR3: CASSKGRQGVLAKNIQYF

J: TRBJ2-5
size: .
V: TRBV7-2
D: .
DNA: TGTGCCAGCAGCACAAACCCTGGAGAGACCCAGTACTTC
CDR3: CASSTNPGETQYF

J: TRBJ1-1
size: .
V: TRBV7-9
D: TRBD1
DNA: TGTGCCAGCAGCTCGACAGCTCAGGGGGACACTGAAGCTTTCTTT
CDR3: CASSSTAQGDTEAFF

J: TRBJ1-5
size: .
V: TRBV6-6
D: TRBD1
DNA: TGTGCCAGCAGCTCCGGGACAGGGGGCAATCAGCCCCAGCATTTT
CDR3: CASSSGTGGNQPQHF

J: TRBJ1-1
size: .
V: TRBV20-1
D: .
DNA: TGCAGTGCTAGTCGGGGGACTGAAGCTTTCTTT
CDR3: CSASRGTEAFF

J: TRBJ2-2
size: .
V: TRBV7-7
D: TRBD1
DNA: TGTGCCAGCGGTGGACAGGGTGCCTCTTCCGGGGAGCTGTTTTTT
CDR3: CASGGQGASSGELFF

J: TRBJ2-2
size: .
V: TRBV9
D: TRBD1
DNA: TGTGCCAGCAGCGGACAGGGATTCGGCGGGGAGCTGTTTTTT
CDR3: CASSGQGFGGELFF

J: TRBJ2-1
size: .
V: TRBV7-9
D: TRBD1
DNA: TGTGCCAGCAGCAGGACAGGGGGTAGAGTCAATGAGCAGTTCTTC
CDR3: CASSRTGGRVNEQFF

J: TRBJ2-3
size: few
V: TRBV7-6
D: .
DNA: TGTGCCAGCAGCCCCGTAAATCTTCCAGATACGCAGTATTTT
CDR3: CASSPVNLPDTQYF

J: TRBJ1-1
size: .
V: TRBV5-1
D: TRBD1
DNA: TGCGCCAGCAGCACCAGGGGGTGGAACACTGAAGCTTTCTTT
CDR3: CASSTRGWNTEAFF

J: TRBJ2-3
size: .
V: TRBV5-1
D: .
DNA: TGCGCCAGCACCCCCCGCGCGGGCGTGACAGATACGCAGTATTTT
CDR3: CASTPRAGVTDTQYF

J: TRBJ2-7
size: once
V: TRBV6-5
D: TRBD1
DNA: TGTGCCAGCAGTTACCTCGGGACAGGGGGCTACGAGCAGTACTTC
CDR3: CASSYLGTGGYEQYF

J: TRBJ2-7
size: .
V: TRBV14
D: .
DNA: TGTGCCAGCAGCCAAGATACAGACGAGCAGTACTTC
CDR3: CASSQDTDEQYF

J: TRBJ2-5
size: once
V: TRBV5-4
D: TRBD1
DNA: TGTGCCAGCAGCTTACGACAGGGGGAGACCCAGTACTTC
CDR3: CASSLRQGETQYF

J: TRBJ1-1
size: .
V: TRBV5-6
D: .
DNA: TGTGCCAGCAGCCCCCCGTTGGACAGAGGAAACACTGAAGCTTTCTTT
CDR3: CASSPPLDRGNTEAFF

J: TRBJ2-1
size: .
V: TRBV7-2
D: TRBD2
DNA: TGTGCCAGCAGCCCGGGACTAGCGGAGGAGTTCTTC
CDR3: CASSPGLAEEFF

J: TRBJ1-3
size: .
V: TRBV5-1
D: TRBD1
DNA: TGCGCCAGCAGCTTCGGGACAGGGGGCCCTGGAAACACCATATATTTT
CDR3: CASSFGTGGPGNTIYF

J: TRBJ1-2
size: .
V: TRBV2
D: TRBD1
DNA: TGTGCCAGCAGCGGAATACAGGGGACGTACTATGGCTACACCTTC
CDR3: CASSGIQGTYYGYTF

J: TRBJ1-1
size: .
V: TRBV30
D: .
DNA: TGTGCCTGGAGTGTACGGCTCTTTGGGGGGGGACCGAACACTGAAGCTTTCTTT
CDR3: CAWSVRLFGGGPNTEAFF

J: TRBJ2-1
size: .
V: TRBV6-5
D: TRBD2
DNA: TGTGCCAGCACCCCTAGCGGGGGCAATGAGCAGTTCTTC
CDR3: CASTPSGGNEQFF

J: TRBJ2-1
size: .
V: TRBV19
D: TRBD1
DNA: TGTGCCAGTAGTATTAACAGGGGGCGGGAGCAGTTCTTC
CDR3: CASSINRGREQFF

J: TRBJ1-2
size: .
V: TRBV2
D: .
DNA: TGTGCCAGCAGTGAATTGTGGGGGGACTATGGCTACACCTTC
CDR3: CASSELWGDYGYTF

J: TRBJ1-6
size: .
V: TRBV2
D: .
DNA: TGTGCCAGCAGTGACCCCGGGGGGTTGAATTCACCCCTCCACTTT
CDR3: CASSDPGGLNSPLHF

J: TRBJ2-7
size: few
V: TRBV4-3
D: TRBD1
DNA: TGCGCCAGCAGCCAAGAAGACAGGGGGTACGAGCAGTACTTC
CDR3: CASSQEDRGYEQYF

J: TRBJ1-5
size: few
V: TRBV19
D: TRBD1
DNA: TGTGCCACCGGAGACAGGGGGACTAGCAATCAGCCCCAGCATTTT
CDR3: CATGDRGTSNQPQHF

J: TRBJ1-2
size: once
V: TRBV30
D: .
DNA: TGTGCCTGGAGTGTACAAGAGACATCCTATGGCTACACCTTC
CDR3: CAWSVQETSYGYTF

J: TRBJ2-5
size: .
V: TRBV15
D: .
DNA: TGTGCCACCAGCAGAGAGCCGGGGACTCAAGAGACCCAGTACTTC
CDR3: CATSREPGTQETQYF

J: TRBJ1-1
size: few
V: TRBV6-5
D: TRBD1
DNA: TGTGCCAGCAGTGCGGACAGGACTGAAGCTTTCTTT
CDR3: CASSADRTEAFF

J: TRBJ1-2
size: .
V: TRBV2
D: .
DNA: TGTGCCAGCAGTTTTCGGGTGGCGTCCGGCTACACCTTC
CDR3: CASSFRVASGYTF

J: TRBJ1-1
size: .
V: TRBV2
D: .
DNA: TGTGCCAGCAGTGATGAAGGGGACACTGAAGCTTTCTTT
CDR3: CASSDEGDTEAFF